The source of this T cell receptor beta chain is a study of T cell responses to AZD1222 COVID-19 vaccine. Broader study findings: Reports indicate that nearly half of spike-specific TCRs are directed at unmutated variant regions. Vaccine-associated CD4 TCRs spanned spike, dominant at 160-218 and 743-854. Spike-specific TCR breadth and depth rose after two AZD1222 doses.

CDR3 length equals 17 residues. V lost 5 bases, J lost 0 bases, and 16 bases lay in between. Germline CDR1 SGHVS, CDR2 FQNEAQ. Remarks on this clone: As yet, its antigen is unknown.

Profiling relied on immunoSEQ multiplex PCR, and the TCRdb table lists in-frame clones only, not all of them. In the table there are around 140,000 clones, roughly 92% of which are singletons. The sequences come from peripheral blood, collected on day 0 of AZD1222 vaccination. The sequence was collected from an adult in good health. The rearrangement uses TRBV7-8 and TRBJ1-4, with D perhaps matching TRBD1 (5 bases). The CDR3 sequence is CASSPNSGYPTNEKLFF. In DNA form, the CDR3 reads TGTGCCAGCAGCCCCAATTCAGGGTATCCAACTAATGAAAAACTGTTTTTT.